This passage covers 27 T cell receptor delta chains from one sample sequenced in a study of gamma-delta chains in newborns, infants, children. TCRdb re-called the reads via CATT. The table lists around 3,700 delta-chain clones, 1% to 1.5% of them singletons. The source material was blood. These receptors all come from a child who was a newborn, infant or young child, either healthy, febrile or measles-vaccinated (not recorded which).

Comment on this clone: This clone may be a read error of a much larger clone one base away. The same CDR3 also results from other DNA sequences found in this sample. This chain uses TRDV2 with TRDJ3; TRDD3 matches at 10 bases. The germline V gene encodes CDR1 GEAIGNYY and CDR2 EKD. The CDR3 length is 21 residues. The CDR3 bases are TGTGCCTGCGACACCCCGTCCGGGGGATACGGGGTCTCCTGGGACACCCGACAGATGTTTTTC. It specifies CACDTPSGGYGVSWDTRQMFF.

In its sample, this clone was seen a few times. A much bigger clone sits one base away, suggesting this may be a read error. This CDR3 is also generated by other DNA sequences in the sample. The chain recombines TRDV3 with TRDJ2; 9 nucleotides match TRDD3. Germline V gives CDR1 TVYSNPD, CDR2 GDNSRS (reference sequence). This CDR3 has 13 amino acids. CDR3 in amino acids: CAFLGDLTAQLFF. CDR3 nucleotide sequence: TGTGCCTTTCTGGGGGATTTGACAGCGCAACTCTTCTTT. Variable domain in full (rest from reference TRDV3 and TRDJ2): CDKVTQSSPDQTVASGSEVVLLCTYDTVYSNPDLFWYRIRPDYSFQFVFYGDNSRSEGADFTQGRFSVKHILTQKAFHLVISPVRTEDSATYYCAFLGDLTAQLFFGKGTQLIVEP.

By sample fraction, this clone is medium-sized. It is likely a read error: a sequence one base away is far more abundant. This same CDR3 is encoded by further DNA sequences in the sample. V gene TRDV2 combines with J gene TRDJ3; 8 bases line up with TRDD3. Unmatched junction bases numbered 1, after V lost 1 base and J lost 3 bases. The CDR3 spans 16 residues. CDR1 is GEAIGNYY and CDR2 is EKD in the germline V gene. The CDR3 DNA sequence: TGTGCCTGTGACACTGGGGGATGCTGGGACACCCGACAGATGTTTTTC. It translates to CACDTGGCWDTRQMFF.

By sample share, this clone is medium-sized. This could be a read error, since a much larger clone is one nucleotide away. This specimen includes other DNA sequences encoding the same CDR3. The CDR3 nucleotides are TGTGCCTGTGACACCGTAGCGGACTTAAGCTCCTGGGACACCCGACAGATGTTTTTC. The encoded protein is CACDTVADLSSWDTRQMFF. V is TRDV2 and J is TRDJ3, with no clear D. Germline assignment: CDR1 GEAIGNYY and CDR2 EKD. Trimming pared 0 bases from V and 0 bases from J, leaving 14 bases between. This CDR3 has 19 amino acids.

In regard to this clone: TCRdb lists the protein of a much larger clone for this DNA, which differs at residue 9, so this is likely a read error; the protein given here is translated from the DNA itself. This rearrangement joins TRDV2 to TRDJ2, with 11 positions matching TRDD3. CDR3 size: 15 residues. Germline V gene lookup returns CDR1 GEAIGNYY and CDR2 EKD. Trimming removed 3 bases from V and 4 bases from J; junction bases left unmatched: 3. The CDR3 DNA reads TGTGCCTGTGACCTGGGGGATACTTCGACAGCACAACTCTTCTTT. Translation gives CACDLGDTSTAQLFF.

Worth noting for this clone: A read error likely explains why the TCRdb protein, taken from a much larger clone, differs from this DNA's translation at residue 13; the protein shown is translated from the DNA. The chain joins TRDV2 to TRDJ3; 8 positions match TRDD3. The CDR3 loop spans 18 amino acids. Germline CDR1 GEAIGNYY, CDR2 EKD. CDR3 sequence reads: CACDTVLGGPWDARQMFF. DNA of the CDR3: TGTGCCTGTGACACCGTACTGGGGGGTCCCTGGGACGCCCGACAGATGTTTTTC.

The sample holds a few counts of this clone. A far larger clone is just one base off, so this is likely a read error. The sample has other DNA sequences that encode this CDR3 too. For the CDR3, the DNA is TGTGCCTGTGACCGGGGAAAAAGCTCCTGGGACACCCGACAAATGTTTTTC. The encoded protein is CACDRGKSSWDTRQMFF. This sequence joins TRDV2 and TRDJ3, with a possible D match to TRDD3 (5 bases). There are 17 residues in the CDR3. Looked up from germline, CDR1 is GEAIGNYY and CDR2 is EKD.

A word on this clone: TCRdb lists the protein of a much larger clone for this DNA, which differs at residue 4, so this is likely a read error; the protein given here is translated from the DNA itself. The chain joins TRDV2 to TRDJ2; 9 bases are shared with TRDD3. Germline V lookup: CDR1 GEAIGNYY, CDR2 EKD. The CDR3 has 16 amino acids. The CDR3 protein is CACGTVGDTLTAQLFF. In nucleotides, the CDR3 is TGTGCCTGTGGCACCGTGGGGGATACTTTGACAGCACAACTCTTCTTT.

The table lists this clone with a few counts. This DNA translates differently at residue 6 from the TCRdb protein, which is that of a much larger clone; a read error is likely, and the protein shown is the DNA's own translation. The CDR3 DNA follows: TGTGCAGCAAGCGCGATTCTACTTCCTAGCTCCTGGGACACCCGACAGATGTTTTTC. As protein: CAASAILLPSSWDTRQMFF. The rearrangement joins TRAV29/DV5 to TRDJ3; TRDD2 matches at 7 bases. The length of the CDR3 is 19 residues. Germline V lookup: CDR1 NSMFDY, CDR2 ISSIKDK. The J segment lost 0 bases and the V segment lost 0 bases, leaving 9 bases of the junction unmatched.

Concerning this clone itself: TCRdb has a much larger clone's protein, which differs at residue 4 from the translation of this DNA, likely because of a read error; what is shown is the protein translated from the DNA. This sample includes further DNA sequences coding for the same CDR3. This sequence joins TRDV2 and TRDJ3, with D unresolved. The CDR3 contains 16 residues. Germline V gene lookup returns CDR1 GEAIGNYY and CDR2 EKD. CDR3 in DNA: TGTGCCTGTGGCACCGTAGGCTCCTGGGACACCCGACAGATGTTTTTC. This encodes CACGTVGSWDTRQMFF.

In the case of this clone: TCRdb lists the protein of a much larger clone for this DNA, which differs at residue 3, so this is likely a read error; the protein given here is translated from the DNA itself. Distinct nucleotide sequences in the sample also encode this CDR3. CDR3 protein: CAYDTGGYSSWDTRQMFF. CDR3 sequence (DNA): TGTGCCTATGACACCGGAGGATACAGCTCCTGGGACACCCGACAGATGTTTTTC. The chain carries TRDV2 and TRDJ3; possibly TRDD3 for D (6 bases). The CDR3 consists of 18 residues. In germline, CDR1 is GEAIGNYY, CDR2 EKD.

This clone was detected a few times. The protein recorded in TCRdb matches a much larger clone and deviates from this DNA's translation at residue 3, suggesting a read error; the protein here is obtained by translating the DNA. CDR3 in amino acids: CARDILGDTHTDKLIF. CDR3 nucleotide sequence: TGTGCCCGTGATATACTGGGGGATACGCACACCGATAAACTCATCTTT. V is TRDV2 and J is TRDJ1; 13 nucleotides align to TRDD3. The CDR3 consists of 16 residues. Germline V gene sequence: CDR1 GEAIGNYY, CDR2 EKD.

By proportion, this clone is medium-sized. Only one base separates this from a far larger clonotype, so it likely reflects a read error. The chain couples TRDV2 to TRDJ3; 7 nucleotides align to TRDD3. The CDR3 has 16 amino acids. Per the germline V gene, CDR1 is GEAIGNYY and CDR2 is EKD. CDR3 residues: CACDWGSSWGTRQMFF. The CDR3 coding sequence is TGTGCCTGTGACTGGGGGAGCTCCTGGGGCACCCGACAGATGTTTTTC.

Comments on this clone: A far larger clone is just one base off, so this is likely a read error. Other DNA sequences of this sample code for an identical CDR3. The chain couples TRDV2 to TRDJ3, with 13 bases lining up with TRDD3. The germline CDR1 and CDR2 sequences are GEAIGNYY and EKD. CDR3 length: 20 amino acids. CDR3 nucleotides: TGTGCCTGTGACAAATACTGGGGGATACGCAGCTCCTGGGACACCCGGCAGATGTTTTTC. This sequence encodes CACDKYWGIRSSWDTRQMFF.

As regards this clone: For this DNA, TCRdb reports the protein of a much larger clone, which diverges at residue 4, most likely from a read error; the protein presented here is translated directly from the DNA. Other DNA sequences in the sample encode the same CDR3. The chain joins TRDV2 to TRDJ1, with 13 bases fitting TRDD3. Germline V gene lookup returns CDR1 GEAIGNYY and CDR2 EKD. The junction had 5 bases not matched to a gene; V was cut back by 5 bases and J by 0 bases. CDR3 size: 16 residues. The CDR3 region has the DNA TGTGCCTGTGGTATACTGGGGGATACGCACACCGATAAACTCATCTTT. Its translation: CACGILGDTHTDKLIF.

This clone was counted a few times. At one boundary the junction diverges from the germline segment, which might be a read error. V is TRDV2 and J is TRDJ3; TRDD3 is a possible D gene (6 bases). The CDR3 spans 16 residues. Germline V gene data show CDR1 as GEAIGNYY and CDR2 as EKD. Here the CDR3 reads CARDTLGYWDTRQMFF. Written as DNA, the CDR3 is TGTGCCCGTGACACGCTGGGATACTGGGACACCCGACAGATGTTTTTC.

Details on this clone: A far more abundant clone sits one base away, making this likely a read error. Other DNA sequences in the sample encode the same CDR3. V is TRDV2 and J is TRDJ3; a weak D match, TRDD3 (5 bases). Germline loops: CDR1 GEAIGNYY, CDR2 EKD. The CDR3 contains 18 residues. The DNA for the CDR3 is TGTGCCTGTGACACCGGTGGGACCAGCTCCTGGGACACCCGACAGATGTTCTTC. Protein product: CACDTGGTSSWDTRQMFF.

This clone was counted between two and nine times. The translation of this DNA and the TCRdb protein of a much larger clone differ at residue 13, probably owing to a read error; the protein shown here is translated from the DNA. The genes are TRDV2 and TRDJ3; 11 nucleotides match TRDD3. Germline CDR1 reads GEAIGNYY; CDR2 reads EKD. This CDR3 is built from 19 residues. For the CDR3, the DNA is TGTGCCTGTGACAACGTACTGGGGGATAGCTCCTGGGGCACCCGACAGATGTTTTTC. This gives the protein CACDNVLGDSSWGTRQMFF.

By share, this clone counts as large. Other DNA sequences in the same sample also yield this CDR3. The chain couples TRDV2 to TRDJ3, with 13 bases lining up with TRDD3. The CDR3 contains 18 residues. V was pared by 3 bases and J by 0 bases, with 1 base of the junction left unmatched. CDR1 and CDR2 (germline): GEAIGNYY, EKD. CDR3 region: CACDYWGIRSWDTRQMFF. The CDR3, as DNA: TGTGCCTGTGACTACTGGGGGATACGCTCCTGGGACACCCGACAGATGTTTTTC.

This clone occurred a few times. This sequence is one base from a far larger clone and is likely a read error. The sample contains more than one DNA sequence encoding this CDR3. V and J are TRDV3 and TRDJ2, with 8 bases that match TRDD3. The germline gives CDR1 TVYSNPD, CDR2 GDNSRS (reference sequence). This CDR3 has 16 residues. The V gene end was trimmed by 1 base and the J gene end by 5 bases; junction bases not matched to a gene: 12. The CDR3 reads CAFKEYYWGLTAQLFF. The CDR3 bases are TGTGCCTTTAAGGAATATTACTGGGGGCTAACAGCACAACTCTTCTTT. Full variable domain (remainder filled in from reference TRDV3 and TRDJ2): CDKVTQSSPDQTVASGSEVVLLCTYDTVYSNPDLFWYRIRPDYSFQFVFYGDNSRSEGADFTQGRFSVKHILTQKAFHLVISPVRTEDSATYYCAFKEYYWGLTAQLFFGKGTQLIVEP.

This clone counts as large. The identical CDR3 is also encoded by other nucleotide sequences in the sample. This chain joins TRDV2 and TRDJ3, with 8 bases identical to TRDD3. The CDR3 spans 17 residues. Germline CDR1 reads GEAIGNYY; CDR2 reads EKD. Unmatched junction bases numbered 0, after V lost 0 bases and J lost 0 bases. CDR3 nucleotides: TGTGCCTGTGACACCGGGGGATACTCCTGGGACACCCGACAGATGTTTTTC. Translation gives CACDTGGYSWDTRQMFF.

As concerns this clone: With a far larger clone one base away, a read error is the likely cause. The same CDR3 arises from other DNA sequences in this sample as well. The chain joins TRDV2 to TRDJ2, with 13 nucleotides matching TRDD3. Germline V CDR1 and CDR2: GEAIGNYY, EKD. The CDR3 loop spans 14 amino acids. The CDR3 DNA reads TGTGCCTGTGACGTACTGGGGGATACGGCACAACTATTCTTT. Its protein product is CACDVLGDTAQLFF.

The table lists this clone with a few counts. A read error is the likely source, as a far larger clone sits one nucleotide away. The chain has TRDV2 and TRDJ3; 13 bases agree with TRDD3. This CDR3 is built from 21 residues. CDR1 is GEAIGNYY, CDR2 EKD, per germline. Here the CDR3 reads CACDTATGGYASSWDARQMFF. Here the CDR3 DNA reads TGTGCCTGTGACACCGCCACTGGGGGATACGCAAGCTCCTGGGACGCCCGACAGATGTTTTTC.

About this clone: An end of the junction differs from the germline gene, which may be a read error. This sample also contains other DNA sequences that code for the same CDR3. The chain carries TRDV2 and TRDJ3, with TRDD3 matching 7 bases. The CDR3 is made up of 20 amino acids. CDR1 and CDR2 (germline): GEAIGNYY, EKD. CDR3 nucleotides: TGTGCCTGTGAGAACCTTGCTGGGGGCGTGAGCTCCTGGGACACCCGCCAGATGTTTTTC. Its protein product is CACENLAGGVSSWDTRQMFF.

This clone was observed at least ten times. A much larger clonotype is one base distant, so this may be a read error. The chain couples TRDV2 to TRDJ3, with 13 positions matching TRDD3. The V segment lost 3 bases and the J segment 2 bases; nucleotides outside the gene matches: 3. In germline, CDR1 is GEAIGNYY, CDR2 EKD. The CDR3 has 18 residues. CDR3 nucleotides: TGTGCCTGTGACTACTGGGGGATACGCCCCTGGGACACCCGACAGATGTTTTTC. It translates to CACDYWGIRPWDTRQMFF.

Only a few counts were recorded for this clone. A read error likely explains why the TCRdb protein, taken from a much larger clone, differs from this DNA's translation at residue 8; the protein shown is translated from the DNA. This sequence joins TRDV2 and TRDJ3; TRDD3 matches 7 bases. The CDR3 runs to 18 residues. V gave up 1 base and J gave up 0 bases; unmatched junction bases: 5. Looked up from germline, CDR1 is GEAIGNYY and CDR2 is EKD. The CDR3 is CACDTGGPSSWDTRQMFF. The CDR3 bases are TGTGCCTGTGACACTGGGGGACCCAGCTCCTGGGACACCCGACAGATGTTTTTC.

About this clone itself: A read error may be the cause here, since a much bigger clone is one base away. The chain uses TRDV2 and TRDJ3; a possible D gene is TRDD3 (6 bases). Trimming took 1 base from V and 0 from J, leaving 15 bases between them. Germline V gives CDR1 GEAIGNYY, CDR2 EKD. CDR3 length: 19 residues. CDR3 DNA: TGTGCCTGTGACACGGTGGGGGTTCTCATCTCCTGGGACACCCGACAGATGTTTTTC. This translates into CACDTVGVLISWDTRQMFF.